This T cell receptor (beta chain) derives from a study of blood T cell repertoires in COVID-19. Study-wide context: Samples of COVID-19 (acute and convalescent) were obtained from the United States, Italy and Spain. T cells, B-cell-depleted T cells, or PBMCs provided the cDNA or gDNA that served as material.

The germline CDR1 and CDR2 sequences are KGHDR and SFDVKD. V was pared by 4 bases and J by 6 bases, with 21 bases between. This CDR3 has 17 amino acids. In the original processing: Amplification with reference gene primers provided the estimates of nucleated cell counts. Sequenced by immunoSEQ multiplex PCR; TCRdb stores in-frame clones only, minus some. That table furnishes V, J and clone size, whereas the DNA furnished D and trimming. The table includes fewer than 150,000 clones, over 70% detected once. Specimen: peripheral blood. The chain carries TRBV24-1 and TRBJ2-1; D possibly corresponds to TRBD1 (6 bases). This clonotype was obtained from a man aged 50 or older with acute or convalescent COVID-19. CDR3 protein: CATSEGAGGITGNEQFF. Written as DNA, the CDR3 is TGTGCCACCAGTGAGGGGGCGGGCGGAATTACGGGCAATGAGCAGTTCTTC.